Listed here are 32 T cell receptor beta chains from one sample, sequenced in a study of blood T cell repertoires in COVID-19 (dated by TCRdb to the early 2020s). The library was produced with the immunoSEQ multiplex PCR assay. TCRdb holds this immuneACCESS table with in-frame rearrangements only. Some clones are missing; in checked studies, unresolved V genes explain under half, and the rest has no known cause. The sample table records 490,000 or so clones; approximately 90% of these occur just once. The leading ten clones occupy less than 2% of the sample. Sample: PBMCs or T cells enriched from blood (not recorded which). The receptors shown here come from a woman aged 35 to 49 who had recovered from COVID-19.

V usage is TRBV5-4 and J usage is TRBJ2-5; D perhaps matches TRBD2 (7 bases). V shed 5 bases and J shed 5 bases, with 22 bases lying between them. This CDR3 comprises 16 residues. The germline CDR1 and CDR2 sequences are SGHNT and YYREEE (reference sequence). CDR3 amino acids: CASRVAREGRGETQYF. CDR3 in DNA: TGTGCCAGCAGGGTCGCTCGCGAAGGGAGGGGGGAGACCCAGTACTTC.

V and J are TRBV3-1 (or the pseudogene TRBV3-2) and TRBJ2-4, with D possibly TRBD2 on 5 matching bases. Trimming took 0 bases from V and 6 from J, leaving 9 bases between them. The CDR3 has 14 residues. The germline gives CDR1 LGHDT, CDR2 YNNKEL (reference sequence). The CDR3 region is CASSQDGSGNIQYF. CDR3 bases: TGTGCCAGCAGCCAAGACGGCAGCGGAAACATTCAGTACTTC.

The chain is built from TRBV3-1 (or the pseudogene TRBV3-2) and TRBJ1-4; D is uncertain. Germline CDR1 is LGHDT and CDR2 is YNNKEL (reference sequence). The germline V and J ends were trimmed by 3 bases and 8 bases, with 10 bases remaining between them. The CDR3 is made up of 13 amino acids. CDR3 DNA sequence: TGTGCCAGCAGCCACCCCAGCGGGGAAAAACTGTTTTTT. Translated: CASSHPSGEKLFF.

The rearrangement links TRBV6-5 to TRBJ1-2, with D possibly matching TRBD1 (5 bases). This CDR3 has 14 amino acids. Trimming shortened V by 2 bases and J by 0 bases, and 7 bases separated the two germline ends. Germline V gives CDR1 MNHEY, CDR2 SVGAGI. The CDR3 protein is CASSYKGSNYGYTF. CDR3 DNA sequence: TGTGCCAGCAGTTACAAGGGGTCTAACTATGGCTACACCTTC.

The rearrangement uses TRBV6-2 or TRBV6-3 and TRBJ1-6, with 7 bases matching TRBD1. The CDR3 length is 13 residues. Trimming at V came to 4 bases and at J to 9 bases, leaving 3 bases not matched to a gene. The germline gives CDR1 MNHEY, CDR2 SVGEGT. CDR3 in amino acids: CASSLQGSSPLHF. The CDR3 bases are TGTGCCAGCAGTTTACAGGGGAGTTCACCCCTCCACTTT.

This clone was detected a few times. The chain recombines TRBV6-2 or TRBV6-3 with TRBJ2-2, with D hard to call. The V end lost 0 bases, the J end lost 6 bases, and 14 bases lay between the germline ends. Germline V gives CDR1 MNHEY, CDR2 SVGEGT. The CDR3 has 16 amino acids. The CDR3, as DNA: TGTGCCAGCAGTTACTCCCTGGGCCTCCACCCCGGGGAGCTGTTTTTT. This sequence encodes CASSYSLGLHPGELFF.

The chain employs TRBV24-1 and TRBJ2-3; 13 bases line up with TRBD2. Germline lookup yields CDR1 KGHDR and CDR2 SFDVKD. The V gene end was trimmed by 5 bases and the J gene end by 5 bases; junction bases not matched to a gene: 9. The CDR3 is 17 residues long. CDR3 sequence (DNA): TGTGCCACCAGTGTGGGCGGGACTAGCGGGATTGTAGATACGCAGTATTTT. Amino acids: CATSVGGTSGIVDTQYF.

This clone came up once. The chain uses TRBV14 and TRBJ2-3; no clear D gene. Per germline, CDR1 SGHDN and CDR2 FVKESK. The CDR3 consists of 13 residues. The V end was cut by 1 base, the J end by 2 bases, with 4 bases between. The CDR3 sequence is CASSQAYTDTQYF. The CDR3 nucleotides are TGTGCCAGCAGCCAAGCCTACACAGATACGCAGTATTTT.

The chain is built from TRBV12-3 or TRBV12-4 and TRBJ1-1; D uncertain. CDR3 length: 11 amino acids. V lost 10 bases and J lost 0, with 6 bases in between. DNA of the CDR3: TGTGCCACACAGATGAACACTGAAGCTTTCTTT. This gives the protein CATQMNTEAFF.

This rearrangement joins TRBV5-4 to TRBJ2-3; 8 positions agree with TRBD2. Germline V gene sequence: CDR1 SGHNT, CDR2 YYREEE (reference sequence). CDR3 length equals 17 residues. Trimming cost V 3 bases and J 3 bases; bases outside gene matches: 12. The CDR3 sequence: CASSSPGGRADTDTQYF. The DNA for the CDR3 is TGTGCCAGCAGCTCGCCGGGAGGGAGGGCCGATACAGATACGCAGTATTTT.

J is TRBJ1-3 and V is TRBV9; D unresolved. Trimming cost V 0 bases and J 8 bases, with 18 bases left between them. The CDR3 extends over 16 amino acids. The germline V gene has CDR1 SGDLS and CDR2 YYNGEE. CDR3 DNA: TGTGCCAGCAGCGTAGGCCGGTTTATCACCTCGGACACCATATATTTT. It codes for CASSVGRFITSDTIYF.

Only one count was recorded for this clone. The J gene is TRBJ1-5, the V gene TRBV27, with 12 bases aligning to TRBD1. The CDR3 has 16 amino acids. Germline CDR1 is MNHEY and CDR2 is SMNVEV (reference sequence). With 6 bases clipped from V and 3 bases from J, the junction kept 6 bases outside the gene matches. CDR3 loop: CASSGRDRGPNQPQHF. The CDR3 nucleotides read TGTGCCAGCAGCGGCCGGGACAGGGGGCCCAATCAGCCCCAGCATTTT.

The genes are TRBV6-2 or TRBV6-3 and TRBJ2-2, with a tentative D call TRBD1 (6 bases). The CDR3 spans 17 residues. Germline loops: CDR1 MNHEY, CDR2 SVGEGT. Trimming shortened V by 2 bases and J by 7 bases, and 20 bases separated the two germline ends. The chain's CDR3 is CASSYGDPKGEGGELFF. DNA of the CDR3: TGTGCCAGCAGTTACGGGGACCCGAAGGGGGAAGGCGGGGAGCTGTTTTTT.

V usage is TRBV5-1 and J usage is TRBJ2-2; 12 bases are shared with TRBD2. V shed 3 bases, J shed 4 bases, and the junction held 7 bases outside the gene matches. The germline CDR1 and CDR2 sequences are SGHRS and YFSETQ. This CDR3 spans 17 amino acids. CDR3: CASSSSLAGGRTGELFF. The CDR3 DNA reads TGCGCCAGCAGCTCGTCCCTAGCGGGAGGGCGCACCGGGGAGCTGTTTTTT.

The chain carries TRBV4-3 and TRBJ1-1; D gene unclear. CDR1 and CDR2 (germline): LGHNA, YSLEER. This CDR3 has 16 residues. Trimming took off 1 base at V and 5 bases at J, with 17 bases between the two ends. In nucleotides, the CDR3 is TGCGCCAGCAGCCAAGGACCTAGAGGAGGTGGGACTGAAGCTTTCTTT. This gives the protein CASSQGPRGGGTEAFF.

The chain is built from TRBV3-1 (or the pseudogene TRBV3-2) and TRBJ2-7; D is ambiguous. V was shortened by 0 bases and J by 3 bases, with 6 bases between the two germline ends. The CDR3 has 13 residues. Germline V gene sequence: CDR1 LGHDT, CDR2 YNNKEL (reference sequence). The CDR3, as DNA: TGTGCCAGCAGCCAAGAATCACTCTACGAGCAGTACTTC. Protein: CASSQESLYEQYF.

The chain employs TRBV24-1 and TRBJ1-1; unclear D gene. The germline CDR1 and CDR2 sequences are KGHDR and SFDVKD. V dropped 0 bases and J dropped 8 bases, with 9 bases sitting between them. The CDR3 runs to 13 residues. CDR3 amino acids: CATSDLTEGEAFF. CDR3 DNA sequence: TGTGCCACCAGTGATTTGACAGAGGGAGAAGCTTTCTTT.

The chain recombines TRBV9 with TRBJ2-1, with 9 bases lining up with TRBD2. The CDR3 contains 15 residues. Trimming took 0 bases from V and 5 from J; bases not matched to a gene: 3. The germline V gene encodes CDR1 SGDLS and CDR2 YYNGEE. The CDR3 DNA reads TGTGCCAGCAGCGTAGTAGCGGGGGATGACAATGAGCAGTTCTTC. Translating gives CASSVVAGDDNEQFF. Full variable domain (missing parts from reference TRBV9 and TRBJ2-1): DSGVTQTPKHLITATGQRVTLRCSPRSGDLSVYWYQQSLDQGLQFLIQYYNGEERAKGNILERFSAQQFPDLHSELNLSSLELGDSALYFCASSVVAGDDNEQFFGPGTRLTVL.

This chain connects TRBV6-5 to TRBJ2-7, with D perhaps matching TRBD2 (5 bases). Trimming pared 6 bases from V and 3 bases from J, leaving 18 bases between. The CDR3 loop spans 15 amino acids. Germline CDR1 MNHEY, CDR2 SVGAGI. DNA for the CDR3: TGTGCCAGCAGCCTTTACCACGGGGAGTTCTACGAGCAGTACTTC. It yields the protein CASSLYHGEFYEQYF.

J is TRBJ1-4 and V is TRBV7-9, with no clear D. CDR1 is SEHNR, CDR2 FQNEAQ, per germline (reference sequence). This CDR3 has 15 amino acids. Deletions cut 1 base from V and 7 bases from J, with 13 bases between. CDR3 residues: CASSLVGSGGEKLFF. Written as DNA, the CDR3 is TGTGCCAGCAGCTTAGTTGGTTCGGGAGGTGAAAAACTGTTTTTT.

The V gene is TRBV27, the J gene TRBJ2-3; D is perhaps TRBD1 (7 bases). The CDR3 totals 17 residues. Germline CDR1 reads MNHEY; CDR2 reads SMNVEV (reference sequence). V was pared by 6 bases and J by 1 base, with 20 bases between. CDR3 loop: CASSRKEGAQGTDTQYF. In nucleotides, the CDR3 is TGTGCCAGCAGCCGAAAGGAGGGGGCCCAGGGCACAGATACGCAGTATTTT.

The chain links TRBV30 to TRBJ1-1, with 7 nucleotides matching TRBD1. CDR1 and CDR2 from the germline V gene are GTSNPN and SVGIG (reference sequence). V shed 4 bases and J 4 bases; nucleotides not matched to a gene: 9. There are 14 residues in the CDR3. This CDR3 is CAWTSGQTSTEAFF. CDR3 sequence (DNA): TGTGCCTGGACCTCGGGACAGACGAGCACTGAAGCTTTCTTT.

The V gene is TRBV2, the J gene TRBJ2-1, with 11 nucleotides matching TRBD2. V dropped 7 bases and J dropped 7; count of bases not matched to a gene: 12. Germline CDR1 is SNHLY and CDR2 is FYNNEI. CDR3 length: 16 residues. CDR3 nucleotides: TGTGCCAGCATCGGTTATCCTGGGACTAGCGGAAATGAGCAGTTCTTC. Amino acids: CASIGYPGTSGNEQFF.

The chain employs TRBV28 and TRBJ1-1, with D maybe TRBD1 (5 bases). This CDR3 region has 14 residues. V lost 5 bases, J lost 0 bases, and 10 bases lay in between. The germline CDR1 and CDR2 sequences are MDHEN and SYDVKM. This CDR3 reads CASSKQGMNTEAFF. Here the CDR3 DNA reads TGTGCCAGCAGTAAGCAGGGAATGAACACTGAAGCTTTCTTT.

This clone was found a few times. V and J are TRBV6-2 or TRBV6-3 and TRBJ2-7; 8 bases align to TRBD2. The germline gives CDR1 MNHEY, CDR2 SVGEGT. The CDR3 totals 16 residues. V shed 2 bases, J shed 1 base, and the junction held 7 bases outside the gene matches. The chain's CDR3 is CASSYRVAGLSYEQYF. Written as DNA, the CDR3 is TGTGCCAGCAGTTACCGGGTAGCGGGATTATCCTACGAGCAGTACTTC.

This sequence joins TRBV29-1 and TRBJ1-1, with D possibly matching TRBD1 (6 bases). V lost 7 bases, J lost 5 bases, and 17 bases lay in between. The germline gives CDR1 SQVTM, CDR2 ANQGSEA. This CDR3 comprises 13 residues. The CDR3 is CSAPTGPGTEAFF. As DNA, the CDR3 is TGCAGCGCCCCGACAGGCCCCGGGACTGAAGCTTTCTTT.

V is TRBV19 and J is TRBJ2-2; a weak D match, TRBD1 (6 bases). This CDR3 region has 15 residues. Germline assignment: CDR1 LNHDA and CDR2 SQIVND (reference sequence). The V end lost 1 base, the J end lost 6 bases, and 12 bases lay between the germline ends. In nucleotides, the CDR3 is TGTGCCAGTAGTATAGTCCCAGGGGTGGCCGGGGAGCTGTTTTTT. Amino acids: CASSIVPGVAGELFF.

The rearrangement uses TRBV11-2 and TRBJ2-4, with TRBD2 matching 9 bases. Germline V gives CDR1 SGHAT, CDR2 FQNNGV. J lost 8 bases, V lost 5 bases, and 19 bases had no gene match. The CDR3 contains 18 residues. The CDR3 coding sequence is TGTGCCAGCAGCGCGGGGCCTAGCGGGATGCCTGAAAAAGACATTCAGTACTTC. Its protein product is CASSAGPSGMPEKDIQYF.

V and J are TRBV29-1 and TRBJ1-3; D remains ambiguous. V was cut by 1 base and J by 4 bases, with 11 bases left in between. The CDR3 is 14 residues long. Germline V gene lookup returns CDR1 SQVTM and CDR2 ANQGSEA. The CDR3 bases are TGCAGCGTTGAAGTCCCCCAGACAGGAAACACCATATATTTT. Residues: CSVEVPQTGNTIYF.

The sample holds a few counts of this clone. The chain is built from TRBV20-1 and TRBJ1-1; D remains unclear. V was clipped by 7 bases and J by 8 bases, with 14 bases between them. The germline CDR1 and CDR2 sequences are DFQATT and SNEGSKA (reference sequence). The CDR3 has 11 residues. CDR3 coding DNA: TGCAGTGTTAAGACACCCTCGGAAGCTTTCTTT. It translates to CSVKTPSEAFF.

The V gene is TRBV30, the J gene TRBJ2-3; D gene ambiguous. With 1 base removed from V and 4 bases from J, the gap between germline ends came to 15 bases. The CDR3 consists of 15 residues. CDR1 is GTSNPN and CDR2 is SVGIG in the germline V gene (reference sequence). The DNA for the CDR3 is TGTGCCTGGAGTGACCTCGCGGTTGCGCCAGATACGCAGTATTTT. Amino acid sequence: CAWSDLAVAPDTQYF.

The chain recombines TRBV19 with TRBJ1-6, with D possibly TRBD1 on 5 matching bases. Between the trimmed V and J ends, which lost 7 bases and 7 bases, there was a span of 17 bases. CDR1 LNHDA and CDR2 SQIVND come from the germline V gene (reference sequence). The CDR3 extends over 15 amino acids. The CDR3 DNA sequence: TGTGCCAGTATGCGACGGCAGGGTATCAATTCACCCCTCCACTTT. It codes for CASMRRQGINSPLHF.